Below are 10 T cell receptor beta chains sequenced from a single sample in a study of patients and donors after allogeneic stem cell transplantation. TCRdb reanalysed the RT-PCR reads using MiXCR and keeps one entry per CDR3 protein. The data hold over 150,000 distinct CDR3 sequences, with roughly two fifths observed a single time. What was sequenced was blood, either unsorted or a sorted T cell fraction (not recorded which). All receptors derive from a human donor who was either an allogeneic HSCT recipient or a stem cell or donor lymphocyte infusion donor (not recorded which). It is not recorded whose cells these are; they may come from a transplant donor.

This chain uses TRBV24-1 with TRBJ1-1, with 9 positions matching TRBD1. Per germline, CDR1 KGHDR and CDR2 SFDVKD. This CDR3 comprises 18 residues. The ends lost 1 base at V and 0 bases at J; junction bases unmatched: 8. For the CDR3, the DNA is TGTGCCACCAGTGATTTCATCGGGACAGGGACCATGAACACTGAAGCTTTCTTT. It specifies CATSDFIGTGTMNTEAFF.

This clonotype has only a few counts. The chain employs TRBV6-1 and TRBJ1-1; D remains ambiguous. CDR1 is MNHNS and CDR2 is SASEGT in the germline V gene. Trimming left V 2 bases short and J 7 bases short, with 17 bases between. The length of the CDR3 is 15 residues. The CDR3 protein is CASSENPGQYLEAFF. The CDR3 bases are TGTGCCAGCAGTGAAAACCCCGGGCAGTACCTTGAAGCTTTCTTT.

This clonotype turned up a few times. V and J are TRBV12-3 or TRBV12-4 and TRBJ1-2; possible D gene TRBD1, 5 bases. This CDR3 region has 12 residues. V was trimmed by 7 bases and J by 6 bases, leaving 12 bases between them. The CDR3 coding sequence is TGTGCCAGCACGCAGAAGGGGAATGGCTACACCTTC. Residues: CASTQKGNGYTF.

This chain uses TRBV4-2 with TRBJ2-1, with 11 positions matching TRBD1. The germline V gene has CDR1 LGHNA and CDR2 YNFKEQ. CDR3 length: 14 amino acids. Losses at the gene ends were 5 bases for V and 8 bases for J; bases not matched to a gene: 5. The CDR3, as DNA: TGTGCCAGCAGCGGGGACAGGGGGGGCGATGAGCAGTTCTTC. Translation: CASSGDRGGDEQFF.

This clonotype was found a few times. This chain connects TRBV29-1 to TRBJ1-4; 9 bases fit TRBD1. Unmatched junction bases numbered 0, after V lost 6 bases and J lost 4 bases. CDR1 and CDR2 from the germline V gene are SQVTM and ANQGSEA. This CDR3 spans 12 amino acids. CDR3 in amino acids: CSVTGGNEKLFF. DNA for the CDR3: TGCAGCGTGACAGGGGGTAATGAAAAACTGTTTTTT. The full variable domain, rest sourced from reference TRBV29-1 and TRBJ1-4, is SAVISQKPSRDICQRGTSLTIQCQVDSQVTMMFWYRQQPGQSLTLIATANQGSEATYESGFVIDKFPISRPNLTFSTLTVSNMSPEDSSIYLCSVTGGNEKLFFGSGTQLSVL.

This rearrangement joins TRBV6-2 or TRBV6-3 to TRBJ2-1; D is unclear. Trimming stripped 4 bases from V and 9 bases from J, with 10 bases between. The CDR3 spans 12 residues. Germline CDR1 MNHEY, CDR2 SVGEGT. CDR3 in DNA: TGTGCCAGCAGTTCCTCTAGTAGTGAGCAGTTCTTC. It encodes CASSSSSSEQFF.

This clonotype was observed a handful of times. The J gene is TRBJ1-1, the V gene TRBV3-1; 7 nucleotides line up with TRBD1. CDR3 size: 14 residues. V shed 3 bases, J shed 1 base, and the junction held 2 bases outside the gene matches. CDR1 and CDR2 (germline): LGHDT, YNNKEL (reference sequence). CDR3 DNA sequence: TGTGCCAGCAGCCAGAACAGGGGGAACACTGAAGCTTTCTTT. It yields the protein CASSQNRGNTEAFF. The variable domain in full, completed from reference TRBV3-1 and TRBJ1-1, reads DTAVSQTPKYLVTQMGNDKSIKCEQNLGHDTMYWYKQDSKKFLKIMFSYNNKELIINETVPNRFSPKSPDKAHLNLHINSLELGDSAVYFCASSQNRGNTEAFFGQGTRLTVV.

The rearrangement joins TRBV5-1 to TRBJ2-7; the D gene is possibly TRBD1 (5 bases). The CDR3 runs to 13 residues. V lost 0 bases, J lost 5 bases, and 9 bases lay in between. The germline V gene has CDR1 SGHRS and CDR2 YFSETQ. CDR3 in amino acids: CASSLEGHHEQYF. CDR3 DNA sequence: TGCGCCAGCAGCTTGGAAGGACACCACGAGCAGTACTTC.

The chain employs TRBV7-6 and TRBJ1-1, with D unclear. Per the germline V gene, CDR1 is SGHVS and CDR2 is FNYEAQ. This CDR3 contains 16 residues. The V end lost 2 bases, the J end lost 1 base, and 14 bases lay between the germline ends. CDR3 amino acids: CASSLMGSSGNTEAFF. The CDR3 region has the DNA TGTGCCAGCAGCTTAATGGGCAGCTCGGGGAACACTGAAGCTTTCTTT.

This clonotype was counted a few times. V gene TRBV19 combines with J gene TRBJ1-1; perhaps TRBD1 as D (6 bases). Germline lookup yields CDR1 LNHDA and CDR2 SQIVND (reference sequence). V lost 0 bases to trimming and J lost 1 base, with 12 bases between them. CDR3 size: 16 residues. CDR3 DNA: TGTGCCAGTAGTATAGACCGGGGACATTCGAACACTGAAGCTTTCTTT. Translating gives CASSIDRGHSNTEAFF.